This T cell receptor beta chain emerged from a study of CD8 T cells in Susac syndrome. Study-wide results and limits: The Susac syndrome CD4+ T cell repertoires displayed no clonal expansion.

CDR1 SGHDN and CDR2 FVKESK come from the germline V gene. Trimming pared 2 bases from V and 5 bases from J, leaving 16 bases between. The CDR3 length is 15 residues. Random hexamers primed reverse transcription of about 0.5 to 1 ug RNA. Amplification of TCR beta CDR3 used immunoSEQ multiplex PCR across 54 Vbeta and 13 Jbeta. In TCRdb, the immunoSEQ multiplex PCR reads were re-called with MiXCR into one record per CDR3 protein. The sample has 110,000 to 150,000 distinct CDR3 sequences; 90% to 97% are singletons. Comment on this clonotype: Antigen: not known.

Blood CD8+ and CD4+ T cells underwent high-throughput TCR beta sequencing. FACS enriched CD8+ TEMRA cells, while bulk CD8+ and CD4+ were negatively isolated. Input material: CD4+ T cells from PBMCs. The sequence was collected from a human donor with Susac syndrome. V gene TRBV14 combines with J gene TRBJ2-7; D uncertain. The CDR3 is CASSQLQRIGHEQYF. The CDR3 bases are TGTGCCAGCAGCCAACTCCAGAGGATCGGGCACGAGCAGTACTTC.